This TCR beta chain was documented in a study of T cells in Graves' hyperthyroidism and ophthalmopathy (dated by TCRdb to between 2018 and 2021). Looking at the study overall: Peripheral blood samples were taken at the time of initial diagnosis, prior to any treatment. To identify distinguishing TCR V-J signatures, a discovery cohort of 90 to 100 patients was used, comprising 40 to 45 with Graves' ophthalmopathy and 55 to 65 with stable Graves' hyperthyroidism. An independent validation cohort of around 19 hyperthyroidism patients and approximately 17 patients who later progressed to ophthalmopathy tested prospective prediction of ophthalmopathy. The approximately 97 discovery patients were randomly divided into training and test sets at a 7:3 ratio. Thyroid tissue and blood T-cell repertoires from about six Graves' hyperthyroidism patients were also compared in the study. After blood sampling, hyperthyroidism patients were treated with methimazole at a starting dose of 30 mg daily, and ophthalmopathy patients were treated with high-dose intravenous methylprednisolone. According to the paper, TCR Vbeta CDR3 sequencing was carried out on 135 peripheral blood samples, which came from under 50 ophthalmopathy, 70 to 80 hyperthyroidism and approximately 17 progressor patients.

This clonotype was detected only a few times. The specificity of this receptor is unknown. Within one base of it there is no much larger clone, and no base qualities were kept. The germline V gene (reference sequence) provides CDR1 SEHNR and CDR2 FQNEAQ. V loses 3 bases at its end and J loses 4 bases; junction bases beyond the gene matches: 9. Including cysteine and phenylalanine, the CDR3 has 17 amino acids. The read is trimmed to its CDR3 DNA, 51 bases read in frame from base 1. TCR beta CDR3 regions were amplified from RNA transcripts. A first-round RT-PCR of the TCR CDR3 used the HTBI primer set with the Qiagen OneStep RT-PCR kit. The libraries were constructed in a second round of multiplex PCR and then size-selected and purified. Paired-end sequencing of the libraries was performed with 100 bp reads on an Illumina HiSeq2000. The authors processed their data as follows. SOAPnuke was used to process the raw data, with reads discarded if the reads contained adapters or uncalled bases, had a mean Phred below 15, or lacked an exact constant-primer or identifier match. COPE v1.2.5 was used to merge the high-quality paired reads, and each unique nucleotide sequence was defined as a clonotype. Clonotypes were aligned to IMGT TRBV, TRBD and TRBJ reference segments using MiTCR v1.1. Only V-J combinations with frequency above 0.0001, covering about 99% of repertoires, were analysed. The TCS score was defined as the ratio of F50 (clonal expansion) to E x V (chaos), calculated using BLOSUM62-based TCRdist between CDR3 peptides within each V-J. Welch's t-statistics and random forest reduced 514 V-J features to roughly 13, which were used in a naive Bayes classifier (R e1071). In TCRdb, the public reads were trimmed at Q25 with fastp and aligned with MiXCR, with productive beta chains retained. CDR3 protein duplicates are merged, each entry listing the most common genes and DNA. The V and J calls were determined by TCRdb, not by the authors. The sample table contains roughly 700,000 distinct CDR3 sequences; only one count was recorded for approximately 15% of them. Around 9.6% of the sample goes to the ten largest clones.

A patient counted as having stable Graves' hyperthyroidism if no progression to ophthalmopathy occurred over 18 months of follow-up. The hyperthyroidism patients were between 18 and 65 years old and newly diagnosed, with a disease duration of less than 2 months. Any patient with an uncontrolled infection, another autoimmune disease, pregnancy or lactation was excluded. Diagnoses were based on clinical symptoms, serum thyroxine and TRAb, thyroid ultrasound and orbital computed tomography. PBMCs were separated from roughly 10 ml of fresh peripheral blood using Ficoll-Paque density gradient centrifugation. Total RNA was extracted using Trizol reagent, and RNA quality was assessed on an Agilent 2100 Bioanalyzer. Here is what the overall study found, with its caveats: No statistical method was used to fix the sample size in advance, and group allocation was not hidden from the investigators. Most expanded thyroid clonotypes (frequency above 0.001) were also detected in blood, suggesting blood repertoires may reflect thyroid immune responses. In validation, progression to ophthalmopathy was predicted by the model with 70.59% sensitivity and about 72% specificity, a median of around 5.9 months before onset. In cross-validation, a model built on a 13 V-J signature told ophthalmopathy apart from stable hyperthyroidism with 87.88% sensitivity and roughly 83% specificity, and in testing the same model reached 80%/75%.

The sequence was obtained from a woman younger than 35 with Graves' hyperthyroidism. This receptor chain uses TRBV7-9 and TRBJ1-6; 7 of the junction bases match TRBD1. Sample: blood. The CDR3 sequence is CASSLIGQDPYNSPLHF. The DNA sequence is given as TGTGCCAGCAGCTTGATCGGACAGGACCCATATAATTCACCCCTCCACTTT. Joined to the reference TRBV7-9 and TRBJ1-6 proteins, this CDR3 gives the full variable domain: DTGVSQNPRHKITKRGQNVTFRCDPISEHNRLYWYRQTLGQGPEFLTYFQNEAQLEKSRLLSDRFSAERPKGSFSTLEIQRTEQGDSAMYLCASSLIGQDPYNSPLHFGNGTRLTVT.